This T cell receptor beta chain was sequenced for a study of blood T cell repertoires in COVID-19. Looking at the study overall: The origin of the acute and convalescent COVID-19 samples was the United States, Italy and Spain. T cells, B-cell-depleted T cells, or PBMCs supplied cDNA or gDNA.

In the original analysis: Estimated nucleated cell counts came from reference gene primer amplification. Produced via immunoSEQ multiplex PCR; TCRdb's table is partial and in-frame only. Clonal size and the V and J genes are those of that table, whereas D and trimming came from the DNA. The sample records 200,000 or so clones, 70% to 90% being singletons. Seattle patients were enrolled while actively infected and followed longitudinally. In germline, CDR1 is SGHTS, CDR2 YDEGEE. CDR3 length: 15 residues. Between the trimmed V and J ends, which lost 0 bases and 0 bases, there was a span of 10 bases. Sequenced: peripheral blood. The sequence derives from a man aged 45-65 years with COVID-19, enrolled during active disease. The rearrangement links TRBV5-8 to TRBJ2-7; D uncertain. The CDR3 sequence: CASSLAPASSYEQYF. CDR3 DNA: TGTGCCAGCAGCTTGGCACCCGCGAGCTCCTACGAGCAGTACTTC.